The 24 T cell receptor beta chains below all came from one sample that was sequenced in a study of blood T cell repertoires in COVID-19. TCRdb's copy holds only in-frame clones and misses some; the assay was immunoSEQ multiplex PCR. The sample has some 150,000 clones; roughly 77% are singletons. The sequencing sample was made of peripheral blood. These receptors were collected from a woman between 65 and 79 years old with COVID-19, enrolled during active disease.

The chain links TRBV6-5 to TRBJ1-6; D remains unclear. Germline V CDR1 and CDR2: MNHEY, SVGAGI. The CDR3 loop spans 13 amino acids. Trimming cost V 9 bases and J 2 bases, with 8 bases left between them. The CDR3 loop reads CASSSTYNSPLHF. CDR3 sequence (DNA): TGTGCCAGTTCTAGCACCTATAATTCACCCCTCCACTTT.

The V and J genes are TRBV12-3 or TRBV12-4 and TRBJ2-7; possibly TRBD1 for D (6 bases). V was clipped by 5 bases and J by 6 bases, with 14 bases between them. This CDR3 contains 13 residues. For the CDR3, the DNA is TGTGCCAGCAGTCAGGGTACAGGGCGCGAGCAGTACTTC. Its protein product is CASSQGTGREQYF.

The CDR3 sequence is CASSQALLVGGAYEQYF. DNA for the CDR3: TGTGCCAGCAGCCAAGCCCTCCTGGTGGGGGGGGCCTACGAGCAGTACTTC. J is TRBJ2-7 and V is TRBV3-1 (or the pseudogene TRBV3-2); 7 bases fit TRBD2. V was pared by 1 base and J by 2 bases, with 11 bases of the junction left unmatched. This CDR3 spans 17 amino acids. Germline lookup yields CDR1 LGHDT and CDR2 YNNKEL (reference sequence).

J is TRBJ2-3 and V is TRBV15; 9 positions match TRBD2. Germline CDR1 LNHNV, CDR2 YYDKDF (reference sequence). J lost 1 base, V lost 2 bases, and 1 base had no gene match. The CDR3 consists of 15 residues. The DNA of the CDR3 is TGTGCCACCAGCAGAATAGCGGGGGGCACAGATACGCAGTATTTT. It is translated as CATSRIAGGTDTQYF.

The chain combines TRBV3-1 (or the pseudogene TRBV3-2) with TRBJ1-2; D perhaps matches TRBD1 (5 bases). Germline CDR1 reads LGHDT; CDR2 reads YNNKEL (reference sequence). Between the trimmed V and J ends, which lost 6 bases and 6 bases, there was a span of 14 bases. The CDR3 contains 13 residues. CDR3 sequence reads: CASRGVSPHGYTF. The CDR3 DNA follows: TGTGCCAGCAGAGGGGTTTCCCCCCATGGCTACACCTTC.

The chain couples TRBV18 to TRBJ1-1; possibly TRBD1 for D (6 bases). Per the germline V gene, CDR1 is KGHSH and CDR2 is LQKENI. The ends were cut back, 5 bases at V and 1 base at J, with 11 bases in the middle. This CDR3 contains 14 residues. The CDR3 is CASSMGASNTEAFF. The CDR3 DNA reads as TGTGCCAGCTCAATGGGGGCGTCGAACACTGAAGCTTTCTTT.

The CDR3, as DNA: TGTGCCACCAGTGATCCCTCCAGGGGGTGGGAGCAGTACTTC. It is translated as CATSDPSRGWEQYF. The rearrangement uses TRBV24-1 and TRBJ2-7, with 7 bases that match TRBD1. The CDR3 has 14 amino acids. Germline-derived CDR1 and CDR2 are KGHDR and SFDVKD. V shed 3 bases and J 7 bases; nucleotides not matched to a gene: 8.

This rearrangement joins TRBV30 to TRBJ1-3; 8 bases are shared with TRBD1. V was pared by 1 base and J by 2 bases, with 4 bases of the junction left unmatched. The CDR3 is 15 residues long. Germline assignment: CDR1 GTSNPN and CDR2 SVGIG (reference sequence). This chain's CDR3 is CAWSADRAAGNTIYF. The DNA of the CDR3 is TGTGCCTGGAGTGCGGACAGGGCGGCTGGAAACACCATATATTTT. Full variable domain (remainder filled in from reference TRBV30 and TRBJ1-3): SQTIHQWPATLVQPVGSPLSLECTVEGTSNPNLYWYRQAAGRGLQLLFYSVGIGQISSEVPQNLSASRPQDRQFILSSKKLLLSDSGFYLCAWSADRAAGNTIYFGEGSWLTVV.

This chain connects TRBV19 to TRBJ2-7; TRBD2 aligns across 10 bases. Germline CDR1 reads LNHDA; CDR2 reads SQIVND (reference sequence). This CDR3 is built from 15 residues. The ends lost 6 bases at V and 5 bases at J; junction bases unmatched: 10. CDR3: CASRSDSGGMDEQYF. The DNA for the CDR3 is TGTGCCAGTAGGTCGGATAGCGGGGGGATGGACGAGCAGTACTTC.

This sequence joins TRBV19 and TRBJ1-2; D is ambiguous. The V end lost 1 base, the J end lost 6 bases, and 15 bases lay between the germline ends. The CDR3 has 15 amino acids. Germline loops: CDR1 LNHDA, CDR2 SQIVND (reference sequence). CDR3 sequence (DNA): TGTGCCAGTAGTATAGTCACCTCAGGTCAGAATGGCTACACCTTC. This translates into CASSIVTSGQNGYTF.

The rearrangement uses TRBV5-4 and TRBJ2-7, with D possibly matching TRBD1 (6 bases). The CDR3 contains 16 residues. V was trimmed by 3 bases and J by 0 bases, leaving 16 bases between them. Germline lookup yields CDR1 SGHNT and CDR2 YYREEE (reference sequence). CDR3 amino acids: CASSSGRAQGSYEQYF. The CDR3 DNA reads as TGTGCCAGCAGCTCTGGAAGGGCACAGGGCTCCTACGAGCAGTACTTC.

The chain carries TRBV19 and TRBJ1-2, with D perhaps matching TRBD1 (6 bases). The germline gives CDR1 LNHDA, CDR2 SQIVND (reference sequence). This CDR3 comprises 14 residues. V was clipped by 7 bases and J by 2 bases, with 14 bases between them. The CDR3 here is CASTTGSINYGYTF. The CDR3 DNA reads TGTGCCAGTACTACAGGGTCAATAAACTATGGCTACACCTTC.

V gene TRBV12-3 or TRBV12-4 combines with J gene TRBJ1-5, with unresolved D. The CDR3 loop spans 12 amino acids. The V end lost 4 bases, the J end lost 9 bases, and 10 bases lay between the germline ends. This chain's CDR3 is CASSYAAGPQHF. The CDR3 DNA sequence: TGTGCCAGCAGTTACGCCGCCGGGCCCCAGCATTTT.

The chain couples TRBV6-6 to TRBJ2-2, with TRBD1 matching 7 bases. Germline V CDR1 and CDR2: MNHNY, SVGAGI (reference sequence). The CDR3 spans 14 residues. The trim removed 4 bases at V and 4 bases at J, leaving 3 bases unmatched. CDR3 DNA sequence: TGTGCCAGCAGTTCGACAGGGCCCACCGGGGAGCTGTTTTTT. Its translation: CASSSTGPTGELFF.

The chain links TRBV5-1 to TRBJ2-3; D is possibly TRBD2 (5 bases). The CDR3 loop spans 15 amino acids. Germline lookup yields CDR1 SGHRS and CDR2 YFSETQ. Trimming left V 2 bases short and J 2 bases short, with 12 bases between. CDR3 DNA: TGCGCCAGCAGCTTACCTAGCTTAAACACAGATACGCAGTATTTT. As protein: CASSLPSLNTDTQYF.

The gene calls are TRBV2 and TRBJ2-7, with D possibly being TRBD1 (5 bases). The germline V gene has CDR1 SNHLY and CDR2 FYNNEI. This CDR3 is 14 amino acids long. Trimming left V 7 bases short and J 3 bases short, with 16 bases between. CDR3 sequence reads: CASKVEQAVYEQYF. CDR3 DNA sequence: TGTGCCAGCAAGGTGGAACAGGCCGTCTACGAGCAGTACTTC.

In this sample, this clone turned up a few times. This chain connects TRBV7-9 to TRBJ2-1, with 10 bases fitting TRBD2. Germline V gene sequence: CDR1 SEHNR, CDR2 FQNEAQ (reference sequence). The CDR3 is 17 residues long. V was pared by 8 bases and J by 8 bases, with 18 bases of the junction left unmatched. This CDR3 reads CASHSPLGLAALDEQFF. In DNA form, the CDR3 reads TGTGCCAGCCATTCCCCGTTAGGACTAGCGGCTTTGGATGAGCAGTTCTTC.

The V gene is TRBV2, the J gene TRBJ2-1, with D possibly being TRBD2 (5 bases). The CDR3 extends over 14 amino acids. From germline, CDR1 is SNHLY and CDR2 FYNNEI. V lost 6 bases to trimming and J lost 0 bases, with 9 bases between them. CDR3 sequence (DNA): TGTGCCAGCAGGGTAGCGTCCTCCTACAATGAGCAGTTCTTC. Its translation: CASRVASSYNEQFF. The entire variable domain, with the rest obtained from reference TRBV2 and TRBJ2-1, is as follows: EPEVTQTPSHQVTQMGQEVILRCVPISNHLYFYWYRQILGQKVEFLVSFYNNEISEKSEIFDDQFSVERPDGSNFTLKIRSTKLEDSAMYFCASRVASSYNEQFFGPGTRLTVL.

The CDR3 is CASSIGTGSIWEQYF. CDR3 in DNA: TGTGCCAGTAGTATTGGGACAGGGTCCATATGGGAGCAGTACTTC. V is TRBV19 and J is TRBJ2-7; 9 bases are shared with TRBD1. The CDR3 is made up of 15 amino acids. Trimming cost V 3 bases and J 7 bases; bases outside gene matches: 10. Germline loops: CDR1 LNHDA, CDR2 SQIVND (reference sequence).

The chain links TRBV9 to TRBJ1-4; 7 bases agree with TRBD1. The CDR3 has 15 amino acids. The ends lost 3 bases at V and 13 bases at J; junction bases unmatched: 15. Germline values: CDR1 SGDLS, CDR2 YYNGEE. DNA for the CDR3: TGTGCCAGCAGCGCCACCGGGACAGAAGTCGGGAGACTGTTTTTT. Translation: CASSATGTEVGRLFF.

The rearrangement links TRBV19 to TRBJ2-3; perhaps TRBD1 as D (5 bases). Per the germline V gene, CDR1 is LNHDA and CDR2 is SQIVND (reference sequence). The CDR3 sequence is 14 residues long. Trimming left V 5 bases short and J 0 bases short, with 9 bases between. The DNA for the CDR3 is TGTGCCAGTAGTGCGGCAGGGAGCACAGATACGCAGTATTTT. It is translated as CASSAAGSTDTQYF.

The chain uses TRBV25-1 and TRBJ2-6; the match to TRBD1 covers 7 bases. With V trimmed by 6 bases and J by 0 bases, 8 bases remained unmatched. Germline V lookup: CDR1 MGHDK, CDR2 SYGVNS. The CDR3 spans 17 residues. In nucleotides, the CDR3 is TGTGCCAGCAGGGGGGACAGAAAAGGCTCTGGGGCCAACGTCCTGACTTTC. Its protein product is CASRGDRKGSGANVLTF.

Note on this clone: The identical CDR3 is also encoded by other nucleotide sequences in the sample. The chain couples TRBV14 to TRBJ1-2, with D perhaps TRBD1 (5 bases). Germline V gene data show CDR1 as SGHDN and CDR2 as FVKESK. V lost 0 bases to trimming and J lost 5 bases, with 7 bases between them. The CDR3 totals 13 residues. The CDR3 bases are TGTGCCAGCAGCCAAGATCGGGGGTATGGCTACACCTTC. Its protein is CASSQDRGYGYTF.

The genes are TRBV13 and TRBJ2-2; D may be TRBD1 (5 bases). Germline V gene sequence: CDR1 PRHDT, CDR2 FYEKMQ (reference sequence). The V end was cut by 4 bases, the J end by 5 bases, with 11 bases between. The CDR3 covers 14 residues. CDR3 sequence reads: CASSWAGRTGELFF. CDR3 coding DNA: TGTGCCAGCAGCTGGGCAGGGCGAACCGGGGAGCTGTTTTTT.